One and the same sample provided the 25 T cell receptor beta chains below, sequenced in a study of blood T cell repertoires in COVID-19. This table comes from immunoSEQ multiplex PCR, and its TCRdb copy is limited to in-frame clones, with some not included. The sample holds approximately 98,000 clones, about 80% seen once. The sample comprised peripheral blood. These receptors were taken from a man aged 55 to 70 with acute or convalescent COVID-19.

This clone was detected only a few times. The CDR3 nucleotides read TGTGCCAGCAATCTAGCGGGAGTTTCCGGGGAGCTGTTTTTT. It specifies CASNLAGVSGELFF. The rearrangement joins TRBV7-9 to TRBJ2-2; 10 nucleotides agree with TRBD2. Trimming took 7 bases from V and 6 from J; bases not matched to a gene: 5. Looked up from germline, CDR1 is SEHNR and CDR2 is FQNEAQ (reference sequence). The CDR3 length is 14 residues.

The chain employs TRBV29-1 and TRBJ1-2; 10 positions match TRBD1. After removal of 8 bases from V and 7 bases from J, the junction contained 16 bases not matched to a gene. Germline V gene sequence: CDR1 SQVTM, CDR2 ANQGSEA. The CDR3 contains 15 residues. CDR3 in amino acids: CSIGQGVYNGGGYTF. CDR3 coding DNA: TGCAGCATCGGACAGGGGGTTTATAACGGAGGTGGCTACACCTTC.

The chain recombines TRBV18 with TRBJ1-2; D may be TRBD1 (6 bases). V was pared by 3 bases and J by 0 bases, with 14 bases between. CDR1 and CDR2 (germline): KGHSH, LQKENI. The CDR3 loop spans 16 amino acids. The CDR3 sequence is CASSPQGSPANYGYTF. The CDR3 region has the DNA TGTGCCAGCTCACCCCAGGGGAGTCCGGCTAACTATGGCTACACCTTC.

The V and J genes are TRBV11-3 and TRBJ2-5; 7 bases match TRBD2. CDR1 and CDR2 from the germline V gene are SGHNT and YENEEA. Trimming took 1 base from V and 2 from J; bases not matched to a gene: 4. The length of the CDR3 is 15 residues. CDR3 nucleotide sequence: TGTGCCAGCAGCTTAGTGGGGGGGGGTCAAGAGACCCAGTACTTC. It translates to CASSLVGGGQETQYF.

This clone appeared a single time. The genes are TRBV5-1 and TRBJ2-7, with TRBD2 matching over 10 bases. Germline V gene data show CDR1 as SGHRS and CDR2 as YFSETQ. The V gene end was trimmed by 0 bases and the J gene end by 3 bases; junction bases not matched to a gene: 12. There are 18 residues in the CDR3. CDR3 nucleotide sequence: TGCGCCAGCAGCTTGGGACTCGGGAGCGGGGGGGCGGTCTACGAGCAGTACTTC. It codes for CASSLGLGSGGAVYEQYF.

The chain has TRBV7-9 and TRBJ1-3, with a tentative D call TRBD1 (5 bases). CDR3 size: 16 residues. V was shortened by 1 base and J by 0 bases, with 10 bases between the two germline ends. CDR1 is SEHNR and CDR2 is FQNEAQ in the germline V gene (reference sequence). CDR3 coding DNA: TGTGCCAGCAGCTTAGGGGGCAGTAACTCTGGAAACACCATATATTTT. Translation: CASSLGGSNSGNTIYF.

The count of this clone is one. The J gene is TRBJ1-4, the V gene TRBV18, with D hard to call. The CDR3 has 13 residues. Looked up from germline, CDR1 is KGHSH and CDR2 is LQKENI. Trimming pared 8 bases from V and 3 bases from J, leaving 10 bases between. The CDR3 protein is CASQLSANEKLFF. In DNA form, the CDR3 reads TGTGCCAGCCAACTCTCTGCTAATGAAAAACTGTTTTTT. Combining the CDR3 with reference TRBV18 and TRBJ1-4 gives the whole variable domain NAGVMQNPRHLVRRRGQEARLRCSPMKGHSHVYWYRQLPEEGLKFMVYLQKENIIDESGMPKERFSAEFPKEGPSILRIQQVVRGDSAAYFCASQLSANEKLFFGSGTQLSVL.

This clone occurred once. The J gene is TRBJ1-5, the V gene TRBV3-1 (or the pseudogene TRBV3-2); 7 bases map to TRBD1. J gave up 1 base and V 4 bases, and 7 bases lay outside the gene matches. Germline CDR1 LGHDT, CDR2 YNNKEL (reference sequence). This CDR3 region has 16 residues. CDR3 sequence: CASSPRDRKSNQPQHF. CDR3 DNA: TGTGCCAGCAGCCCCCGGGACAGAAAGAGCAATCAGCCCCAGCATTTT.

The rearrangement links TRBV5-1 to TRBJ1-1; tentative D call: TRBD1 (6 bases). This CDR3 is built from 11 residues. V shed 4 bases and J shed 9 bases, with 10 bases lying between them. Germline V gene sequence: CDR1 SGHRS, CDR2 YFSETQ. Here the CDR3 DNA reads TGCGCCAGCAGCCTTCAGGGGAAAGCTTTCTTT. Amino acid sequence: CASSLQGKAFF.

The chain links TRBV27 to TRBJ1-1; D perhaps matches TRBD1 (5 bases). Germline assignment: CDR1 MNHEY and CDR2 SMNVEV (reference sequence). The CDR3 spans 13 residues. V dropped 4 bases and J dropped 4 bases, with 10 bases sitting between them. The CDR3 bases are TGTGCCAGCAGTTGGGGCAGCCGCACTGAAGCTTTCTTT. It encodes CASSWGSRTEAFF.

The chain combines TRBV4-3 with TRBJ2-2; tentatively, D is TRBD2 (6 bases). CDR1 and CDR2 (germline): LGHNA, YSLEER. V lost 2 bases and J 4 bases, leaving 14 bases between the germline ends. The CDR3 contains 16 residues. CDR3 nucleotide sequence: TGCGCCAGCAGCCAATCCTCCAGGAGGGGCACCGGGGAGCTGTTTTTT. It is translated as CASSQSSRRGTGELFF.

This chain links TRBV29-1 with TRBJ2-3; perhaps TRBD2 as D (5 bases). V was trimmed by 0 bases and J by 4 bases, leaving 8 bases between them. Germline values: CDR1 SQVTM, CDR2 ANQGSEA. CDR3 length: 13 amino acids. The CDR3 DNA reads as TGCAGCGTTGAAGAAGAGGGTCCAGATACGCAGTATTTT. Protein sequence: CSVEEEGPDTQYF.

The chain recombines TRBV12-5 with TRBJ2-5, with 8 bases lining up with TRBD1. CDR1 and CDR2 (germline): LGHNT, FRNRAP. This CDR3 has 15 residues. The V and J ends lost 4 bases and 2 bases, in that order; junction bases with no gene match: 6. The CDR3 bases are TGTGCTAGTGGTTCTGACAGGGGATGGCAAGAGACCCAGTACTTC. Translating gives CASGSDRGWQETQYF.

This chain connects TRBV4-1 to TRBJ2-2, with D maybe TRBD1 (5 bases). The CDR3 has 15 amino acids. CDR1 is MGHRA, CDR2 YSYEKL, per germline. Trimming shortened V by 0 bases and J by 5 bases, and 10 bases separated the two germline ends. The CDR3 loop reads CASSQDGAPTGELFF. CDR3 sequence (DNA): TGCGCCAGCAGCCAAGATGGGGCTCCGACCGGGGAGCTGTTTTTT.

A few counts support this clone. This sequence joins TRBV6-5 and TRBJ1-1, with D maybe TRBD1 (6 bases). From germline, CDR1 is MNHEY and CDR2 SVGAGI. This CDR3 contains 13 residues. V lost 7 bases, J lost 1 base, and 10 bases lay in between. The CDR3 DNA sequence: TGTGCCAGCATCCGCAGGGGGAACACTGAAGCTTTCTTT. Its translation: CASIRRGNTEAFF.

The V and J genes are TRBV6-5 and TRBJ1-2, with no clear D. Germline V gene sequence: CDR1 MNHEY, CDR2 SVGAGI. The CDR3 extends over 15 amino acids. The germline V and J ends were trimmed by 6 bases and 2 bases, with 16 bases remaining between them. Here the CDR3 DNA reads TGTGCCAGCAGAATTGCCCCCCAGAGGAACTATGGCTACACCTTC. Translated, it gives CASRIAPQRNYGYTF.

V usage is TRBV6-4 and J usage is TRBJ1-6; D is undetermined. This CDR3 is built from 13 residues. The germline V gene has CDR1 MRHNA and CDR2 SNTAGT. V was clipped by 3 bases and J by 7 bases, with 7 bases between them. The CDR3 here is CASSDNSNSPLHF. CDR3 bases: TGTGCCAGCAGTGATAACAGCAATTCACCCCTCCACTTT.

This clone was observed once. The V gene is TRBV2, the J gene TRBJ1-1, with D tentatively TRBD1 (6 bases). CDR3 size: 15 residues. Germline V gene sequence: CDR1 SNHLY, CDR2 FYNNEI. With 6 bases removed from V and 0 bases from J, the gap between germline ends came to 14 bases. The CDR3 bases are TGTGCCAGCAGGGCCGGACAGTTCATGAACACTGAAGCTTTCTTT. It translates to CASRAGQFMNTEAFF.

A remark on this clone: The junction and the germline gene differ at one end; a read error may be behind it. This sequence joins TRBV6-1 and TRBJ2-1; the match to TRBD1 covers 7 bases. This CDR3 has 12 amino acids. Per germline, CDR1 MNHNS and CDR2 SASEGT. The CDR3 sequence is CASSEATGYHLF. DNA of the CDR3: TGTGCCAGCAGTGAGGCGACAGGGTATCATCTCTTC.

The chain combines TRBV9 with TRBJ2-3, with 9 nucleotides matching TRBD2. This CDR3 region has 15 residues. Unmatched junction bases numbered 5, after V lost 0 bases and J lost 6 bases. CDR1 is SGDLS and CDR2 is YYNGEE in the germline V gene. In DNA, the CDR3 is TGTGCCAGCAGCGTAGGATCCAGCGGGGGGGATACGCAGTATTTT. Protein: CASSVGSSGGDTQYF. The full variable domain, completed using reference TRBV9 and TRBJ2-3, is DSGVTQTPKHLITATGQRVTLRCSPRSGDLSVYWYQQSLDQGLQFLIQYYNGEERAKGNILERFSAQQFPDLHSELNLSSLELGDSALYFCASSVGSSGGDTQYFGPGTRLTVL.

This clone appeared once. The chain combines TRBV25-1 with TRBJ2-1; 11 bases align to TRBD2. CDR1 is MGHDK and CDR2 is SYGVNS in the germline V gene. V trimming: 8 bases; J trimming: 7 bases; junction bases outside the gene matches: 4. The length of the CDR3 is 13 residues. The CDR3 protein is CASRTSGQNEQFF. CDR3 DNA sequence: TGTGCCAGCCGGACTAGCGGGCAAAATGAGCAGTTCTTC.

This chain joins TRBV7-8 and TRBJ2-7; possibly TRBD2 for D (5 bases). Germline V gene data show CDR1 as SGHVS and CDR2 as FQNEAQ. V was pared by 2 bases and J by 2 bases, with 13 bases between. The CDR3 runs 15 residues. In DNA form, the CDR3 reads TGTGCCAGCAGCTTATTCTCGGGGATCGCCTACGAGCAGTACGTC. Protein: CASSLFSGIAYEQYV.

The J gene is TRBJ2-7, the V gene TRBV7-2, with 10 bases matching TRBD2. Per germline, CDR1 SGHTA and CDR2 FQGNSA. The CDR3 extends over 16 amino acids. V dropped 1 base and J dropped 5; count of bases not matched to a gene: 8. The CDR3 sequence is CASSLESGGANHEQYF. The CDR3 bases are TGTGCCAGCAGCTTAGAAAGCGGGGGGGCCAATCACGAGCAGTACTTC.

The chain combines TRBV7-2 with TRBJ1-1, with 9 bases fitting TRBD1. CDR3 length: 12 residues. V lost 5 bases and J lost 11; bases outside the gene matches: 6. The germline V gene has CDR1 SGHTA and CDR2 FQGNSA. The CDR3 DNA reads TGTGCCAGCAGCCTCGACAGGGGGAGGGCTTTCTTT. Protein product: CASSLDRGRAFF.

The chain recombines TRBV28 with TRBJ2-7; 12 bases are shared with TRBD2. Germline V gene data show CDR1 as MDHEN and CDR2 as SYDVKM. The CDR3 runs to 15 residues. The V gene end was trimmed by 5 bases and the J gene end by 1 base; junction bases not matched to a gene: 3. The CDR3 nucleotides are TGTGCCAGCAGTCCCGGACTAGCGGGGTCCTACGAGCAGTACGTC. Translation gives CASSPGLAGSYEQYV.